The 25 T cell receptor beta chains given below trace back to one sample, sequenced in a study of T cells in Graves' hyperthyroidism and ophthalmopathy. Researchers took RNA transcripts and amplified the TCR beta CDR3 regions from them. The study used the HTBI primer set for a first-round RT-PCR of the TCR CDR3. Each CDR3 protein is one row after TCRdb ran MiXCR on the multiplex PCR reads. Of roughly 500,000 distinct CDR3 sequences in the sample, approximately 25% were seen once. The sample comprised blood. These receptors all come from a woman aged 25 to 39 with Graves' ophthalmopathy.

This clonotype has a handful of counts. This chain joins TRBV9 and TRBJ1-1; D is unclear. V was cut by 3 bases and J by 6 bases, with 15 bases left in between. Germline CDR1 is SGDLS and CDR2 is YYNGEE. This CDR3 spans 14 amino acids. The CDR3 loop reads CASSEGPLGAEAFF. The CDR3 DNA reads as TGTGCCAGCAGCGAAGGGCCCCTGGGCGCTGAAGCTTTCTTT.

The chain couples TRBV6-1 to TRBJ1-5, with D unresolved. V gave up 0 bases and J gave up 6 bases, with 12 bases separating them. CDR3 size: 15 residues. CDR1 is MNHNS, CDR2 SASEGT, per germline. The CDR3 reads CASSEAGRLGQPQHF. CDR3 coding DNA: TGTGCCAGCAGTGAAGCCGGAAGATTGGGTCAGCCCCAGCATTTT.

This clonotype was recorded many times. The V call is TRBV5-1, the J call TRBJ1-1; tentative D call: TRBD1 (5 bases). CDR1 SGHRS and CDR2 YFSETQ come from the germline V gene. V was trimmed by 4 bases and J by 11 bases, leaving 24 bases between them. The CDR3 runs 15 residues. The CDR3, as DNA: TGCGCCAGCAGCGAGATTTATGGCCAGGGTGGTGTCGCTTTCTTT. Protein sequence: CASSEIYGQGGVAFF.

This clonotype came up many times. The rearrangement links TRBV6-5 to TRBJ2-7; perhaps TRBD1 as D (5 bases). V was cut by 6 bases and J by 2 bases, with 11 bases left in between. Germline V gives CDR1 MNHEY, CDR2 SVGAGI. The CDR3 sequence is 13 residues long. CDR3 nucleotide sequence: TGTGCCAGCAGCCTGGACACAGCCTACGAGCAGTACTTC. Protein: CASSLDTAYEQYF.

The chain links TRBV11-2 to TRBJ1-2; no reliable D call. V was cut by 3 bases and J by 3 bases, with 17 bases left in between. This CDR3 has 16 amino acids. Germline assignment: CDR1 SGHAT and CDR2 FQNNGV. The CDR3 DNA reads TGTGCCAGCAGCTTGATCCCAGGACCTGGGGACTATGGCTACACCTTC. This translates into CASSLIPGPGDYGYTF.

This clonotype showed up just a few times. This chain links TRBV11-2 with TRBJ2-5, with D unclear. The CDR3 covers 15 residues. Trimming stripped 5 bases from V and 1 base from J, with 14 bases between. The germline V gene encodes CDR1 SGHAT and CDR2 FQNNGV. CDR3 nucleotides: TGTGCCAGCAGCCTAGTAGGGTTTAGCCAAGAGACCCAGTACTTC. This gives the protein CASSLVGFSQETQYF.

This clonotype occurred many times. This chain links TRBV6-1 with TRBJ2-5; D perhaps matches TRBD1 (6 bases). The CDR3 length is 14 residues. V lost 4 bases and J 5 bases, leaving 14 bases between the germline ends. Germline values: CDR1 MNHNS, CDR2 SASEGT. The CDR3 spells CASSAPHRAETQYF. DNA for the CDR3: TGTGCCAGCAGTGCCCCCCACAGGGCGGAGACCCAGTACTTC.

The rearrangement links TRBV12-3 or TRBV12-4 to TRBJ2-5; the match to TRBD2 covers 10 bases. The CDR3 sequence is 15 residues long. With V trimmed by 6 bases and J by 2 bases, 6 bases remained unmatched. The CDR3 bases are TGTGCCAGCAGCCAACTAGCGGGGTTTCAAGAGACCCAGTACTTC. This sequence encodes CASSQLAGFQETQYF.

Concerning this clonotype: A clone one base away is much larger, so this may be a read error. The V and J genes are TRBV29-1 and TRBJ2-7; D is possibly TRBD2 (5 bases). This CDR3 has 11 amino acids. Germline CDR1 reads SQVTM; CDR2 reads ANQGSEA. Trimming shortened V by 1 base and J by 4 bases, and 5 bases separated the two germline ends. CDR3 region: CSVEGEYEQYV. CDR3 sequence (DNA): TGCAGCGTTGAAGGGGAGTACGAGCAGTACGTC.

This clonotype was seen at least ten times. This chain joins TRBV15 and TRBJ2-7; D gene ambiguous. Trimming left V 3 bases short and J 7 bases short, with 13 bases between. The CDR3 runs 13 residues. The germline V gene has CDR1 LNHNV and CDR2 YYDKDF (reference sequence). CDR3 in DNA: TGTGCCACCAGCAGTGGCAGGACGCGGGAGCAGTACTTC. Translated, it gives CATSSGRTREQYF.

The rearrangement links TRBV20-1 to TRBJ1-2; TRBD1 matches 10 bases. In germline, CDR1 is DFQATT, CDR2 SNEGSKA (reference sequence). J lost 7 bases, V lost 2 bases, and 7 bases had no gene match. This CDR3 region has 14 residues. CDR3 in amino acids: CSARPPGQGPGYTF. CDR3 sequence (DNA): TGCAGTGCTAGACCCCCGGGACAGGGGCCTGGCTACACCTTC.

The chain joins TRBV27 to TRBJ2-2; TRBD2 agrees at 8 bases. Germline values: CDR1 MNHEY, CDR2 SMNVEV (reference sequence). This CDR3 is built from 19 residues. The V segment lost 5 bases and the J segment 2 bases; nucleotides outside the gene matches: 16. Here the CDR3 reads CASSPRVFKRGHNTGELFF. As DNA, the CDR3 is TGTGCCAGCAGTCCCCGGGTTTTCAAGCGGGGGCATAACACCGGGGAGCTGTTTTTT.

This clonotype was observed many times. V and J are TRBV12-3 or TRBV12-4 and TRBJ1-3; D possibly corresponds to TRBD1 (6 bases). The ends were cut back, 7 bases at V and 4 bases at J, with 17 bases in the middle. This CDR3 region has 15 residues. CDR3 DNA sequence: TGTGCCAGCACCTTGGGACAAGTTCCAGGAAACACCATATATTTT. Amino acids: CASTLGQVPGNTIYF.

This clonotype was counted at least ten times. The rearrangement joins TRBV19 to TRBJ1-5; unclear D gene. Trimming took off 5 bases at V and 3 bases at J, with 11 bases between the two ends. CDR3 length: 14 residues. Germline V gene lookup returns CDR1 LNHDA and CDR2 SQIVND (reference sequence). CDR3 in amino acids: CASSDSPFNQPQHF. CDR3 nucleotides: TGTGCCAGTAGTGATAGTCCCTTCAATCAGCCCCAGCATTTT.

Comment on this clonotype: A much bigger clone sits one base away, suggesting this may be a read error. V gene TRBV5-6 combines with J gene TRBJ2-7, with D unclear. The J call is in doubt because the DNA end fits TRBJ2-1 better. Germline CDR1 reads SGHDT; CDR2 reads YYEEEE. CDR3 length: 12 residues. The CDR3: CASSIGSYEQFF. The CDR3 nucleotides read TGTGCCAGCAGCATTGGATCCTACGAGCAGTTCTTC.

Notes on this clonotype: This may stem from a read error, because a much larger clone lies one nucleotide away. The V gene is TRBV11-2, the J gene TRBJ1-1, with no clear D. Germline CDR1 and CDR2: SGHAT and FQNNGV. CDR3 length equals 17 residues. The CDR3, as DNA: TGTGCCAGCAGCTTAGATCGTGAAGGATCCTTTAACACTGAAGCTTGCTTT. Translating it yields CASSLDREGSFNTEACF.

This clonotype showed up just once. The chain joins TRBV6-2 or TRBV6-3 to TRBJ1-2; TRBD1 agrees at 12 bases. Germline trimming cut 6 bases from V and 5 bases from J; bases unmatched to any gene: 7. This CDR3 contains 15 residues. Germline CDR1 and CDR2: MNHEY and SVGEGT. The chain's CDR3 is CASRTTGQGAYGYTF. The CDR3 DNA reads as TGTGCCAGCAGAACCACGGGACAGGGGGCGTATGGCTACACCTTC.

As to this clonotype: A read error may produce the germline difference seen at one junction end. V and J are TRBV20-1 and TRBJ2-5, with D maybe TRBD2 (6 bases). Germline V gene lookup returns CDR1 DFQATT and CDR2 SNEGSKA (reference sequence). This CDR3 contains 13 residues. The CDR3 spells CSAGLEGGETQHF. The CDR3 nucleotides are TGCAGTGCCGGACTGGAGGGCGGTGAGACCCAGCACTTC.

This rearrangement joins TRBV6-5 to TRBJ2-7; 7 nucleotides agree with TRBD1. V lost 4 bases and J lost 6; bases outside the gene matches: 6. This CDR3 contains 13 residues. Germline CDR1 is MNHEY and CDR2 is SVGAGI. The CDR3 DNA is TGTGCCAGCAGTTCCGGACAGGCCGTCGAGCAGTACTTC. This encodes CASSSGQAVEQYF.

This clonotype was seen at least ten times. The CDR3, as DNA: TGCAGTGCTAGAGATGCACGGATCTCCTACGAGCAGTACTTC. This sequence encodes CSARDARISYEQYF. This chain links TRBV20-1 with TRBJ2-7; no firm D call. Germline V CDR1 and CDR2: DFQATT, SNEGSKA (reference sequence). The CDR3 extends over 14 amino acids. Trimming left V 0 bases short and J 0 bases short, with 9 bases between.

The count of this clonotype is one. This chain uses TRBV12-3 or TRBV12-4 with TRBJ1-5, with TRBD1 as a possible D gene (5 bases). V was shortened by 5 bases and J by 4 bases, with 12 bases between the two germline ends. The CDR3 length is 14 residues. CDR3 coding DNA: TGTGCCAGCAGTCTTTCCGGGACGAATCAGCCCCAGCATTTT. It codes for CASSLSGTNQPQHF.

This clonotype occurred a few times. The J gene is TRBJ2-4, the V gene TRBV30; 7 positions agree with TRBD2. Germline V gene sequence: CDR1 GTSNPN, CDR2 SVGIG (reference sequence). The CDR3 runs to 15 residues. The J segment lost 0 bases and the V segment lost 0 bases, leaving 2 bases of the junction unmatched. CDR3 sequence: CAWSVGRGAKNIQYF. The CDR3 coding sequence is TGTGCCTGGAGTGTGGGGAGGGGAGCCAAAAACATTCAGTACTTC.

This clonotype has ten or more counts. The rearrangement joins TRBV19 to TRBJ1-1; D call uncertain. The CDR3 sequence is 13 residues long. V was pared by 6 bases and J by 6 bases, with 14 bases between. Germline V gives CDR1 LNHDA, CDR2 SQIVND (reference sequence). CDR3 loop: CASSVLWEAEAFF. The DNA for the CDR3 is TGTGCCAGTAGCGTATTGTGGGAGGCTGAAGCTTTCTTT.

This chain joins TRBV5-6 and TRBJ1-6; 8 bases line up with TRBD1. CDR1 and CDR2 (germline): SGHDT, YYEEEE. CDR3 length equals 15 residues. The J segment lost 7 bases and the V segment lost 4 bases, leaving 7 bases of the junction unmatched. The CDR3 loop is CASSLLQGGNSPLHF. The CDR3 nucleotides read TGTGCCAGCAGCCTTTTACAGGGGGGAAATTCACCCCTCCACTTT.

V usage is TRBV20-1 and J usage is TRBJ1-2, with a weak D call TRBD1 (5 bases). The ends were cut back, 8 bases at V and 7 bases at J, with 8 bases in the middle. Looked up from germline, CDR1 is DFQATT and CDR2 is SNEGSKA (reference sequence). The CDR3 totals 9 residues. CDR3 nucleotide sequence: TGCAGTCCCGGGGGTGGCTACACCTTC. This codes for CSPGGGYTF.